These 4 T cell receptor beta chains were all obtained from the same sample, sequenced in a study of OX40 agonist ivuxolimab in advanced cancers. Sequencing used immunoSEQ multiplex PCR; TCRdb keeps in-frame clones, though not all of them. The sample records around 30,000 clones, 70% to 90% being singletons. The sample here was CD4+ or CD8+ T cells sorted from blood, taken in a trial of the OX40 agonist ivuxolimab. These receptor sequences come from an adult with an advanced solid tumor such as melanoma, head and neck, liver or kidney cancer.

This rearrangement joins TRBV4-3 to TRBJ2-1; 7 bases agree with TRBD2. Germline CDR1 and CDR2: LGHNA and YSLEER. Trimming cost V 0 bases and J 0 bases; bases outside gene matches: 8. The CDR3 spans 18 residues. The CDR3 region has the DNA TGCGCCAGCAGCCAAGATTGGGCGCGGGGGAGCTCCTACAATGAGCAGTTCTTC. It is translated as CASSQDWARGSSYNEQFF.

The chain joins TRBV5-6 to TRBJ1-1; D may be TRBD1 (5 bases). Trimming shortened V by 2 bases and J by 2 bases, and 19 bases separated the two germline ends. The CDR3 is 17 amino acids. CDR1 SGHDT and CDR2 YYEEEE come from the germline V gene. The CDR3 is CASSLARALRQNTEAFF. CDR3 DNA sequence: TGTGCCAGCAGCTTAGCCAGGGCCCTCCGGCAAAACACTGAAGCTTTCTTT.

V and J are TRBV7-2 and TRBJ1-6; D uncertain. Germline values: CDR1 SGHTA, CDR2 FQGNSA. The CDR3 runs 16 residues. V lost 4 bases and J 7 bases, leaving 17 bases between the germline ends. The CDR3 coding sequence is TGTGCCAGCAGCTACTCTCACCGGACTGGGAATTCACCCCTCCACTTT. Amino acid sequence: CASSYSHRTGNSPLHF.

The chain couples TRBV4-2 to TRBJ1-6, with D possibly TRBD1 on 5 matching bases. Trimming took off 5 bases at V and 6 bases at J, with 20 bases between the two ends. Germline-derived CDR1 and CDR2 are LGHNA and YNFKEQ. The CDR3 has 17 amino acids. CDR3 DNA sequence: TGTGCCAGCAGCGCACCGGGAGTAGCAGGGTTTAATTCACCCCTCCACTTT. Translated, it gives CASSAPGVAGFNSPLHF.